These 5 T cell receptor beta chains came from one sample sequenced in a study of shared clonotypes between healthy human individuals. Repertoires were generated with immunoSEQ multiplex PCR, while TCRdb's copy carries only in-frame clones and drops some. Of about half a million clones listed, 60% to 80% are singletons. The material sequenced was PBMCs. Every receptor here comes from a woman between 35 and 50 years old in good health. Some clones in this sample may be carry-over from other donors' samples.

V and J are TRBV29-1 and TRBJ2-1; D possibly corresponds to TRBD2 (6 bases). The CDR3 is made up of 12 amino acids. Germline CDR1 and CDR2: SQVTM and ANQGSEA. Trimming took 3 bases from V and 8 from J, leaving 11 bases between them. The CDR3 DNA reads TGCAGCGTTGAGCTGACGGGGGATGAGCAGTTCTTC. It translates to CSVELTGDEQFF.

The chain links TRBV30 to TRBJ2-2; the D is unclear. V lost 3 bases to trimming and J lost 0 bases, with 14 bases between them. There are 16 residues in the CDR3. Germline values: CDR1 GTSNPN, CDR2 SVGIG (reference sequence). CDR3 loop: CAWSVGDAPNTGELFF. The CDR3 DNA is TGTGCCTGGAGCGTCGGTGACGCTCCGAACACCGGGGAGCTGTTTTTT.

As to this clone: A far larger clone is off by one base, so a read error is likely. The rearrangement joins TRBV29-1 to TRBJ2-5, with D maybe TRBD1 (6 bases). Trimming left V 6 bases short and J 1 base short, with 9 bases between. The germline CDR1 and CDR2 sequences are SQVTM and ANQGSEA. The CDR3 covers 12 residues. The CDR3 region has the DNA TGCAGCGTCGGACAGAGCCAAGAGACCCAGTACTTC. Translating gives CSVGQSQETQYF.

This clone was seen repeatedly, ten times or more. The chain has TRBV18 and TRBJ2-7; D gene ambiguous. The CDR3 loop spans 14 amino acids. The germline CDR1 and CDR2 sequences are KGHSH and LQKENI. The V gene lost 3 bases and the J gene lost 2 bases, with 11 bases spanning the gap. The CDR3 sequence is CASSPGSVTYEQYF. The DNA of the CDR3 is TGTGCCAGCTCACCGGGAAGCGTTACCTACGAGCAGTACTTC.

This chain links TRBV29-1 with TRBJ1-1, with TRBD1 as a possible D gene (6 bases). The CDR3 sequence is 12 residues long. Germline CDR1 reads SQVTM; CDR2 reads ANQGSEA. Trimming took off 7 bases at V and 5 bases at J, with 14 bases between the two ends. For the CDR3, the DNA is TGCAGCGGCCGGAACCAGGGGACTGAAGCTTTCTTT. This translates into CSGRNQGTEAFF.